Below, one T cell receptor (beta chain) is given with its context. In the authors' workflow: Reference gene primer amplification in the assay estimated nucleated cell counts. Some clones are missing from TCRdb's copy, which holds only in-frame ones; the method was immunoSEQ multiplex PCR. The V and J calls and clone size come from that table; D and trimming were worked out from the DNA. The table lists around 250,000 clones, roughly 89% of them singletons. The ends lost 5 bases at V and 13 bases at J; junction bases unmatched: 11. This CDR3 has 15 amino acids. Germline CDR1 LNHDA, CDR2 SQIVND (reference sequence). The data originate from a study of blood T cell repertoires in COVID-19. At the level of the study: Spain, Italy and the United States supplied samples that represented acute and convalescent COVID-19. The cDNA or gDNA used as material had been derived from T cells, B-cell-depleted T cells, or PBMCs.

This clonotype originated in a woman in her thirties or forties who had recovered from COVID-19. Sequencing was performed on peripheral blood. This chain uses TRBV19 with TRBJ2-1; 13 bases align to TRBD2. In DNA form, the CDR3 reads TGTGCCAGTAGTTTTGCGGGACTAGCGGGAAATTATCAGTTCTTC. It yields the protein CASSFAGLAGNYQFF.